This T cell receptor beta chain was captured by sequencing in a study of PD-L1 blockade in urothelial cancer. Background on the study: Twenty-five of the 29 patients were men with bladder-origin urothelial cancer.

This sample's time point: peripheral blood 6 weeks after treatment start. Patients had locally advanced or metastatic urothelial carcinoma. The data were produced by immunoSEQ multiplex PCR, yet TCRdb's version contains in-frame clones alone and is incomplete. The sample has about 41,000 clones, roughly 85% seen once. CDR3 length equals 16 residues. V dropped 2 bases and J dropped 1 base, with 14 bases sitting between them. Looked up from germline, CDR1 is SEHNR and CDR2 is FQNEAQ (reference sequence). The rearrangement links TRBV7-9 to TRBJ1-1; D not resolved. This receptor was identified in a man in his 70s with urothelial cancer. This sample comprised PBMCs, obtained around atezolizumab (anti-PD-L1) treatment. The CDR3: CASSLIIVAANTEAFF. The CDR3 DNA is TGTGCCAGCAGCTTAATAATCGTAGCGGCGAACACTGAAGCTTTCTTT.